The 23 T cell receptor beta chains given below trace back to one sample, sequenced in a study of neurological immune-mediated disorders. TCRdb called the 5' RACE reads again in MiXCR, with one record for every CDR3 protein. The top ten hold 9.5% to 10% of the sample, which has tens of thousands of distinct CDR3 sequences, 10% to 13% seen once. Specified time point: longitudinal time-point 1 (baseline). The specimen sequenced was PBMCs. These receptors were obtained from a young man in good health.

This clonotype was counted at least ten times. The CDR3 is CASSLGRAIGAFF. CDR3 bases: TGTGCCAGCAGCTTGGGCAGGGCGATAGGTGCTTTCTTT. V usage is TRBV11-2 and J usage is TRBJ1-1, with a tentative D call TRBD1 (5 bases). Deletions cut 3 bases from V and 11 bases from J, with 16 bases between. Germline-derived CDR1 and CDR2 are SGHAT and FQNNGV. This CDR3 spans 13 amino acids.

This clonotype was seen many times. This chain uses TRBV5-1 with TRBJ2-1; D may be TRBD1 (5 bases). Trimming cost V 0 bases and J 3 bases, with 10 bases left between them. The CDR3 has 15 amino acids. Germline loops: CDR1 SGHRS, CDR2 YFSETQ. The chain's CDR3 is CASSLVGVNYNEQFF. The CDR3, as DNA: TGCGCCAGCAGCTTGGTAGGGGTCAACTACAATGAGCAGTTCTTC. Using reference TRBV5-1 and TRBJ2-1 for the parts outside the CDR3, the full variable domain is KAGVTQTPRYLIKTRGQQVTLSCSPISGHRSVSWYQQTPGQGLQFLFEYFSETQRNKGNFPGRFSGRQFSNSRSEMNVSTLELGDSALYLCASSLVGVNYNEQFFGPGTRLTVL.

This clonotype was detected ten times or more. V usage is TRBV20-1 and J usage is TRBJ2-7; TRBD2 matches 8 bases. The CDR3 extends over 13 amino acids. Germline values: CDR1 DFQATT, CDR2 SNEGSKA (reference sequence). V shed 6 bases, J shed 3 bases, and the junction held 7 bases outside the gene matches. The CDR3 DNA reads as TGCAGTGCCGCCATAGCGGGGCACTACGAGCAGTACTTC. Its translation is CSAAIAGHYEQYF.

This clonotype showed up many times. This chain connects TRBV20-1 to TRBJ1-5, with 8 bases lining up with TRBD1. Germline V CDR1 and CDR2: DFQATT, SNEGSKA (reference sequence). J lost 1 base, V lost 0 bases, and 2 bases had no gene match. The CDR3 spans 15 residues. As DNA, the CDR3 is TGCAGTGCTAGAGATCAGGGGGCGAGCAATCAGCCCCAGCATTTT. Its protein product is CSARDQGASNQPQHF.

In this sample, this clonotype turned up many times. The CDR3 sequence is CASSPIQGAGTEAFF. CDR3 bases: TGTGCCAGCTCACCGATACAGGGGGCCGGCACTGAAGCTTTCTTT. This chain connects TRBV18 to TRBJ1-1, with 9 bases lining up with TRBD1. The trim removed 3 bases at V and 4 bases at J, leaving 6 bases unmatched. Germline V lookup: CDR1 KGHSH, CDR2 LQKENI. This CDR3 is 15 amino acids long.

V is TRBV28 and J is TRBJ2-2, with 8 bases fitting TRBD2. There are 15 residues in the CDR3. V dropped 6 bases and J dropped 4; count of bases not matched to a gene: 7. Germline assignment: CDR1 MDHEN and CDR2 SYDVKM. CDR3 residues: CASSPLLAGTGELFF. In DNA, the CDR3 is TGTGCCAGCAGCCCCCTCCTAGCGGGCACCGGGGAGCTGTTTTTT.

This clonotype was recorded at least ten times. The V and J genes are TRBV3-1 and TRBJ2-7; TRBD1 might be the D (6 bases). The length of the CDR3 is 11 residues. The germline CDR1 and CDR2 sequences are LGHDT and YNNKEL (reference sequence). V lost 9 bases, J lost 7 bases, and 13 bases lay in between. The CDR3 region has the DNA TGTGCCAGTGAGAAAAGGGGGGAGCAGTACTTC. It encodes CASEKRGEQYF.

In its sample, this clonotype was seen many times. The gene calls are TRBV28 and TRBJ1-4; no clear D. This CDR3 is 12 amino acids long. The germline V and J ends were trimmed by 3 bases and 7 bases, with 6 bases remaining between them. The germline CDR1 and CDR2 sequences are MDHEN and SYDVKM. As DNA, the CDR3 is TGTGCCAGCAGTTTGCGCCCTGAAAAACTGTTTTTT. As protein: CASSLRPEKLFF. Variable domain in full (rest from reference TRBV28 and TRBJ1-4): DVKVTQSSRYLVKRTGEKVFLECVQDMDHENMFWYRQDPGLGLRLIYFSYDVKMKEKGDIPEGYSVSREKKERFSLILESASTNQTSMYLCASSLRPEKLFFGSGTQLSVL.

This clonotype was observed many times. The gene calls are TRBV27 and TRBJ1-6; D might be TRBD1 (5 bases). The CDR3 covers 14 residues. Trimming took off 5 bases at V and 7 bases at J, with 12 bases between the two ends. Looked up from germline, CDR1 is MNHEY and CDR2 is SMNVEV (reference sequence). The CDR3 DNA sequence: TGTGCCAGCAGTGGCGCAGGGCTCAATTCACCCCTCCACTTT. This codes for CASSGAGLNSPLHF.

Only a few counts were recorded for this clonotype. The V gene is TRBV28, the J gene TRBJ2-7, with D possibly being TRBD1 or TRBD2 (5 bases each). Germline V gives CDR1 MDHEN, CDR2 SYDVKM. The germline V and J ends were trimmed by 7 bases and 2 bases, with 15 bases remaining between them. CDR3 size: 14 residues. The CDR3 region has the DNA TGTGCCAGCACGGGGCCAGAGGCAACCTACGAGCAGTACTTC. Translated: CASTGPEATYEQYF.

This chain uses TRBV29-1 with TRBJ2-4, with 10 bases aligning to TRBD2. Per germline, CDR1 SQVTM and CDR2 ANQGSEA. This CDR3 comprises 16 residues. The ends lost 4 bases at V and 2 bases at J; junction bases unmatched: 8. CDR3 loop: CSVGPSGSLPKNIQYF. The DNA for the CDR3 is TGCAGCGTTGGTCCTAGCGGGAGTTTGCCCAAAAACATTCAGTACTTC.

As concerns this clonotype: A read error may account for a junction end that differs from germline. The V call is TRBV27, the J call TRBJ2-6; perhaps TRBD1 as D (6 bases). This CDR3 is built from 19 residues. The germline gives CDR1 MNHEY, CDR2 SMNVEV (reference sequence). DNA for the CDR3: TGTGCCAGCAGAAGTTCATGGGGGACACAATTCTCTGGGACCAACGTCCTGACTTTC. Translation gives CASRSSWGTQFSGTNVLTF.

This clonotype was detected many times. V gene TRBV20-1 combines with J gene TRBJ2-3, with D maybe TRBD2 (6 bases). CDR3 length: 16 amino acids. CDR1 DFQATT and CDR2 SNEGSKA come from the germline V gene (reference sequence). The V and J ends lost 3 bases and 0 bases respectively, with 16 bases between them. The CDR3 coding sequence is TGCAGTGCTAGTGGACGTTCTAGCGTAAGCACAGATACGCAGTATTTT. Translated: CSASGRSSVSTDTQYF.

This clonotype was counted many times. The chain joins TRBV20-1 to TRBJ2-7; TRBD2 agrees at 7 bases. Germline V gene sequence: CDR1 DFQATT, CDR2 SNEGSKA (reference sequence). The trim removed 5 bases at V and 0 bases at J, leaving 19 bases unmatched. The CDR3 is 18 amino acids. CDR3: CSALPPGLSSRSSYEQYF. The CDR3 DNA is TGCAGTGCTCTTCCTCCGGGACTATCCTCCCGGAGCTCCTACGAGCAGTACTTC.

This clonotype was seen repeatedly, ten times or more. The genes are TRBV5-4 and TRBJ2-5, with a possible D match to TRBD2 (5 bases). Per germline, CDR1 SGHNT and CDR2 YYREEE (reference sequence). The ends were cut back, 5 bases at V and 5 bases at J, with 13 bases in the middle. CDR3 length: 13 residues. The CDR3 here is CASRARGWETQYF. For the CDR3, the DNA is TGTGCCAGCAGGGCCCGGGGTTGGGAGACCCAGTACTTC.

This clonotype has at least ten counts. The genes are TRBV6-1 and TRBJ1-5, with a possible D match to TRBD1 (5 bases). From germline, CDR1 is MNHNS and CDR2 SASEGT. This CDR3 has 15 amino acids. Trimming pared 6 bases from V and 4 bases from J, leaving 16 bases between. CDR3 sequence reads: CASSGAAAGNQPQHF. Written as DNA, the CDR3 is TGTGCCAGCAGCGGGGCCGCTGCAGGTAATCAGCCCCAGCATTTT.

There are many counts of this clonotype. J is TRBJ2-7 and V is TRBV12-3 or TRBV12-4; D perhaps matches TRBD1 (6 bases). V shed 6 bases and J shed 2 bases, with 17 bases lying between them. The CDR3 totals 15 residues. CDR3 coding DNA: TGTGCCAGCAGCCGGGCCGGGACACGCACCTACGAGCAGTACTTC. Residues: CASSRAGTRTYEQYF.

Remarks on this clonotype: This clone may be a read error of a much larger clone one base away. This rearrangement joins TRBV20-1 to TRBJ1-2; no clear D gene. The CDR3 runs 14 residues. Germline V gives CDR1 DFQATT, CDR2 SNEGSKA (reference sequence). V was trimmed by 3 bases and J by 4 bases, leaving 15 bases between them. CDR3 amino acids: CSARVAGTSYGYTF. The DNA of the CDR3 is TGCAGTGCTAGGGTAGCAGGAACTAGCTATGGCTACACCTTC.

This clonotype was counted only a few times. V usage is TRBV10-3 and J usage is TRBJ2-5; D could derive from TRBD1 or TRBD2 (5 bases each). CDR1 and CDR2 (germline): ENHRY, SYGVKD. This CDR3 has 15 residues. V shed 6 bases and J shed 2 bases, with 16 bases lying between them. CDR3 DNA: TGTGCCATCAGGAGGGGTGGCCAACATCAAGAGACCCAGTACTTC. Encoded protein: CAIRRGGQHQETQYF.

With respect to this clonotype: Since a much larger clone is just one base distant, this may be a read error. The CDR3 loop is CVSSHGRGETQYF. The CDR3 DNA follows: TGTGTCAGCAGCCACGGGAGGGGAGAGACCCAGTACTTC. The V and J genes are TRBV14 and TRBJ2-5, with TRBD2 matching over 8 bases. The CDR3 has 13 amino acids. Germline CDR1 and CDR2: SGHDN and FVKESK.

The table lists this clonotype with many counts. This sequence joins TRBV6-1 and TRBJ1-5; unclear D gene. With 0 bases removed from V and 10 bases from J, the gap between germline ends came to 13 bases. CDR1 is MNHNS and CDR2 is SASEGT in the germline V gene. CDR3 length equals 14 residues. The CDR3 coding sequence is TGTGCCAGCAGTGAAGCGAGAGGCGTCCCCCCCCAGCATTTT. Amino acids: CASSEARGVPPQHF.

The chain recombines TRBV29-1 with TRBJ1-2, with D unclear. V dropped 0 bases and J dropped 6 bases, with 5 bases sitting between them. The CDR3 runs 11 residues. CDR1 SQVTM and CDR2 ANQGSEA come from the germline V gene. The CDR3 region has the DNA TGCAGCGTTGAAGATGGAAATGGCTACACCTTC. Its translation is CSVEDGNGYTF.

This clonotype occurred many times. For the CDR3, the DNA is TGTGCCAGCAGCCAAGGACTAGCGGAGAGCAAAAACATTCAGTACTTC. Its translation: CASSQGLAESKNIQYF. The chain links TRBV2 to TRBJ2-4; 10 bases match TRBD2. This CDR3 contains 16 residues. The V gene end was trimmed by 6 bases and the J gene end by 3 bases; junction bases not matched to a gene: 8. Germline assignment: CDR1 SNHLY and CDR2 FYNNEI.